The 6 T cell receptor beta chains in this list originate from one sample, sequenced in a study of blood T cell repertoires in COVID-19. Data came from immunoSEQ multiplex PCR; TCRdb stores just in-frame clones and leaves some out. The sample includes 130,000 to 150,000 clones, approximately 88% of them seen just once. Sequencing was done on a sample of peripheral blood. The receptors were sampled from a man aged 70-80 years with acute or convalescent COVID-19.

The chain carries TRBV11-2 and TRBJ1-1, with TRBD1 matching 7 bases. Germline V gives CDR1 SGHAT, CDR2 FQNNGV. The length of the CDR3 is 14 residues. With V trimmed by 5 bases and J by 4 bases, 7 bases remained unmatched. In DNA form, the CDR3 reads TGTGCCAGCAGCAGGAGAGGGGGCGCCACTGAAGCTTTCTTT. Its translation: CASSRRGGATEAFF.

The chain recombines TRBV5-1 with TRBJ2-2; 8 positions agree with TRBD2. The CDR3 runs to 16 residues. CDR1 and CDR2 (germline): SGHRS, YFSETQ. After removal of 0 bases from V and 5 bases from J, the junction contained 6 bases not matched to a gene. The CDR3 DNA follows: TGCGCCAGCAGCTTGGTCCTTGCGGGAGGAACCGGGGAGCTGTTTTTT. The encoded protein is CASSLVLAGGTGELFF.

This chain links TRBV29-1 with TRBJ2-3, with D perhaps matching TRBD2 (6 bases). This CDR3 contains 13 residues. Germline-derived CDR1 and CDR2 are SQVTM and ANQGSEA. V was trimmed by 7 bases and J by 3 bases, leaving 14 bases between them. The DNA of the CDR3 is TGCAGCGCTGCGGGAAGCGGGACAGATACGCAGTATTTT. This sequence encodes CSAAGSGTDTQYF.

The chain carries TRBV3-1 (or the pseudogene TRBV3-2) and TRBJ2-5, with D perhaps matching TRBD2 (6 bases). The V and J ends lost 2 bases and 2 bases respectively, with 12 bases between them. The CDR3 spans 15 residues. Germline lookup yields CDR1 LGHDT and CDR2 YNNKEL (reference sequence). CDR3 nucleotides: TGTGCCAGCAGCCAACCAATTGCGGGGCAAGAGACCCAGTACTTC. Its translation: CASSQPIAGQETQYF.

This chain links TRBV5-1 with TRBJ1-6; no definite D call. The CDR3 has 15 amino acids. V was trimmed by 5 bases and J by 9 bases, leaving 18 bases between them. Germline lookup yields CDR1 SGHRS and CDR2 YFSETQ. For the CDR3, the DNA is TGCGCCAGCAGTAAATCGACGAGCGAGGCTTCACCCCTCCACTTT. This codes for CASSKSTSEASPLHF.

The gene calls are TRBV5-1 and TRBJ2-1; 10 nucleotides agree with TRBD1. The germline V gene has CDR1 SGHRS and CDR2 YFSETQ. The trim removed 3 bases at V and 8 bases at J, leaving 8 bases unmatched. CDR3 length equals 15 residues. The CDR3 here is CASSSGGTGVDEQFF. The CDR3 region has the DNA TGCGCCAGCAGCTCGGGCGGGACAGGGGTCGATGAGCAGTTCTTC.